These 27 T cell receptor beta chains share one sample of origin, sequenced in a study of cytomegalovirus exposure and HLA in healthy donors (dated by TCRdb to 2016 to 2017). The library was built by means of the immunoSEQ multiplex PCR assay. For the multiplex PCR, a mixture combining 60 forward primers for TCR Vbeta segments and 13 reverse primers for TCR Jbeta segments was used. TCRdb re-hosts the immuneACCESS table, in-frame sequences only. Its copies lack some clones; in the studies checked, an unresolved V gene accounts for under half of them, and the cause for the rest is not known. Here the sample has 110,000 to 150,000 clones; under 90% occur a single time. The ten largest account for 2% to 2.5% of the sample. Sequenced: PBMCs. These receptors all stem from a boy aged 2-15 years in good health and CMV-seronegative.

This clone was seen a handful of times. CDR3 amino acids: CASSLERRENTEAFF. CDR3 in DNA: TGCGCCAGCAGCTTGGAACGCAGGGAAAACACTGAAGCTTTCTTT. This chain links TRBV5-1 with TRBJ1-1; weak D call: TRBD1 (5 bases). CDR1 and CDR2 from the germline V gene are SGHRS and YFSETQ. V lost 0 bases, J lost 2 bases, and 11 bases lay in between. The CDR3 is made up of 15 amino acids.

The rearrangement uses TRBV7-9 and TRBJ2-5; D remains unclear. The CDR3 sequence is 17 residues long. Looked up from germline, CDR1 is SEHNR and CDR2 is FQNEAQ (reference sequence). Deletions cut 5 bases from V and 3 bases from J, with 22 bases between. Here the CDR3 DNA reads TGTGCCAGCAGCCCAACCCCCCCAGTACCGGGTAAAGAGACCCAGTACTTC. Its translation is CASSPTPPVPGKETQYF. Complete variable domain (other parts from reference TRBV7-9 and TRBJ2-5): DTGVSQNPRHKITKRGQNVTFRCDPISEHNRLYWYRQTLGQGPEFLTYFQNEAQLEKSRLLSDRFSAERPKGSFSTLEIQRTEQGDSAMYLCASSPTPPVPGKETQYFGPGTRLLVL.

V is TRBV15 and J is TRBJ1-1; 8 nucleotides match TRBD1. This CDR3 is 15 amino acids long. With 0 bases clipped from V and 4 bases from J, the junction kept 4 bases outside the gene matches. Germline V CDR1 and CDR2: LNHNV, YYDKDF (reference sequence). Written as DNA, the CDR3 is TGTGCCACCAGCAGAGAACAGGGGGGCGGCACTGAAGCTTTCTTT. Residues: CATSREQGGGTEAFF. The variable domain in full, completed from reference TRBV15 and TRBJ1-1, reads DAMVIQNPRYQVTQFGKPVTLSCSQTLNHNVMYWYQQKSSQAPKLLFHYYDKDFNNEADTPDNFQSRRPNTSFCFLDIRSPGLGDTAMYLCATSREQGGGTEAFFGQGTRLTVV.

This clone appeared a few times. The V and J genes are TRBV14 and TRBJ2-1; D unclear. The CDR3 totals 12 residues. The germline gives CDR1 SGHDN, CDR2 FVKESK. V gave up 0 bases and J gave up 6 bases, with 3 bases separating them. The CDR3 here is CASSQDRNEQFF. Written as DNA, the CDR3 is TGTGCCAGCAGCCAAGACCGCAATGAGCAGTTCTTC.

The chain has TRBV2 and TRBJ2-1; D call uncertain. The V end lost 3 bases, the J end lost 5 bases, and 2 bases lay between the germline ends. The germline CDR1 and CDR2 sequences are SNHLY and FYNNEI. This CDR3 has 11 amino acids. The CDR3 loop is CASSDNNEQFF. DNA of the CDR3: TGTGCCAGCAGTGACAACAATGAGCAGTTCTTC.

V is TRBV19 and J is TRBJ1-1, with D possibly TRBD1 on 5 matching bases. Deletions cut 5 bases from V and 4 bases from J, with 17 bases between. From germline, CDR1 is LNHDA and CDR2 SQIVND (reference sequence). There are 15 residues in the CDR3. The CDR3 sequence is CASSGWKTGVTEAFF. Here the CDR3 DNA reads TGTGCCAGTAGTGGTTGGAAAACAGGAGTCACTGAAGCTTTCTTT. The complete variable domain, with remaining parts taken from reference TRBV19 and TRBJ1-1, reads DGGITQSPKYLFRKEGQNVTLSCEQNLNHDAMYWYRQDPGQGLRLIYYSQIVNDFQKGDIAEGYSVSREKKESFPLTVTSAQKNPTAFYLCASSGWKTGVTEAFFGQGTRLTVV.

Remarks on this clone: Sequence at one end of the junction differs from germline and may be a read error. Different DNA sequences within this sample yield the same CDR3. The CDR3 bases are TGTGCCAGTATCATGGATTCGACAGGGGCCACCTTTAATGAAAAACTGTTCTTT. This translates into CASIMDSTGATFNEKLFF. The V and J genes are TRBV19 and TRBJ1-4, with 8 bases fitting TRBD1. CDR1 and CDR2 from the germline V gene are LNHDA and SQIVND (reference sequence). The CDR3 consists of 18 residues.

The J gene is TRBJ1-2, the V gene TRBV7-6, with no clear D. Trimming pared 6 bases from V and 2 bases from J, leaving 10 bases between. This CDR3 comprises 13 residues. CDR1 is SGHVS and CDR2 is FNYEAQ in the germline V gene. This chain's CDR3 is CASRLNWNYGYTF. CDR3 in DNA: TGTGCCAGCAGACTGAACTGGAACTATGGCTACACCTTC.

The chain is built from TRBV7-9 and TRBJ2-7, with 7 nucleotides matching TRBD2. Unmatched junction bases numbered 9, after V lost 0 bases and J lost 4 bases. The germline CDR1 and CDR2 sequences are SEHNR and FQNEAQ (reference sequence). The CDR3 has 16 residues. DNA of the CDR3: TGTGCCAGCAGCTTAGCGCGGGGTCTAGCGGTATACGAGCAGTACTTC. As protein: CASSLARGLAVYEQYF.

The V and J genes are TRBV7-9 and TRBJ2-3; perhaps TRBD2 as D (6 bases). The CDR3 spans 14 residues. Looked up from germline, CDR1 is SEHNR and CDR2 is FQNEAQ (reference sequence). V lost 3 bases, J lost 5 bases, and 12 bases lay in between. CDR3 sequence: CASSLVGRGDTQYF. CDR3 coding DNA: TGTGCCAGCAGCTTGGTTGGGCGGGGAGATACGCAGTATTTT.

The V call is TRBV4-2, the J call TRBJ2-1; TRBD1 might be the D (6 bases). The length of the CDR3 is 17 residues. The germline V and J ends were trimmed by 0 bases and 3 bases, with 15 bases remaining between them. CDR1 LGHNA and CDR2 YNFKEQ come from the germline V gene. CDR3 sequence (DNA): TGTGCCAGCAGCCAAGATGTGAGGGGGACCCTCTACAATGAGCAGTTCTTC. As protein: CASSQDVRGTLYNEQFF.

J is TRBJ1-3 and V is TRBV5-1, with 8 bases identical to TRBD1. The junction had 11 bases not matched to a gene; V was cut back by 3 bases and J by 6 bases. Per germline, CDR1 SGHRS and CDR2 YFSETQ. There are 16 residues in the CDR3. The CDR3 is CASSSISGDRSNTIYF. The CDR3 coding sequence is TGCGCCAGCAGCTCAATTAGTGGGGACAGGTCAAACACCATATATTTT.

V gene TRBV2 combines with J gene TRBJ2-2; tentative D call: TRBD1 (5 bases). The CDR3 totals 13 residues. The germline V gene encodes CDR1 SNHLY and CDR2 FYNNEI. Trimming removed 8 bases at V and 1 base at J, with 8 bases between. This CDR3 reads CASRTRNTGELFF. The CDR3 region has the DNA TGTGCCAGCCGGACACGGAACACCGGGGAGCTGTTTTTT. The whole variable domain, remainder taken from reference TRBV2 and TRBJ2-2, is EPEVTQTPSHQVTQMGQEVILRCVPISNHLYFYWYRQILGQKVEFLVSFYNNEISEKSEIFDDQFSVERPDGSNFTLKIRSTKLEDSAMYFCASRTRNTGELFFGEGSRLTVL.

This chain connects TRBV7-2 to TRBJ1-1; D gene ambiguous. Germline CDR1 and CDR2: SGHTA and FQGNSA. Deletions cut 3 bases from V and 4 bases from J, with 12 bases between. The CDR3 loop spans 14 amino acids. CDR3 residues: CASSLNRLTTEAFF. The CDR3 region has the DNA TGTGCCAGCAGCTTGAACAGACTAACCACTGAAGCTTTCTTT.

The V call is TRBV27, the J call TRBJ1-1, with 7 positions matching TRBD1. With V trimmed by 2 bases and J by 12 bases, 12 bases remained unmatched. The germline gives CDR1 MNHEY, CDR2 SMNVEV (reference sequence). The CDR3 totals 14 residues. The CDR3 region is CASSLGDSQAVTFF. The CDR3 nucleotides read TGTGCCAGCAGTTTAGGGGACAGCCAAGCCGTGACTTTCTTT.

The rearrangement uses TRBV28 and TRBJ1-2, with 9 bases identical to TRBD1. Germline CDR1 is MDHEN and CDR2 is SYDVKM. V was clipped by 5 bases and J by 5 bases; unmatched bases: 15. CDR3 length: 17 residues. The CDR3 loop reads CASSIPSYRGLGYGYTF. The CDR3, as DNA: TGTGCCAGCAGTATTCCTTCATACAGGGGGCTTGGGTATGGCTACACCTTC.

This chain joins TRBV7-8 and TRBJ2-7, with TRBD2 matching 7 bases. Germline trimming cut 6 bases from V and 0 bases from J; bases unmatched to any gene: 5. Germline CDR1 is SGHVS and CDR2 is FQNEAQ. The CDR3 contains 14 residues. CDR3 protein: CASSQRGLSYEQYF. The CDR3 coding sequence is TGTGCCAGCAGTCAGCGGGGACTCTCCTACGAGCAGTACTTC.

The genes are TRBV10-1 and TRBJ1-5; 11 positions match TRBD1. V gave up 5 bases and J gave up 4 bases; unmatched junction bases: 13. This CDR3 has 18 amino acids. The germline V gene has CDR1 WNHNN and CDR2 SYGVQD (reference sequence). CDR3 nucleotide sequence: TGCGCCAGCAGTTCAAGAAAAAAGGGACAGGGGGATAATCAGCCCCAGCATTTT. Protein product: CASSSRKKGQGDNQPQHF.

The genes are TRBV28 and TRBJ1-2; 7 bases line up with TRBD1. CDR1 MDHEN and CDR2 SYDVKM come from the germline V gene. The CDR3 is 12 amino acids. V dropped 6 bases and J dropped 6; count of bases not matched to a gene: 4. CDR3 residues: CASSDRDHGYTF. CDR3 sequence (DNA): TGTGCCAGCAGCGACAGGGACCATGGCTACACCTTC.

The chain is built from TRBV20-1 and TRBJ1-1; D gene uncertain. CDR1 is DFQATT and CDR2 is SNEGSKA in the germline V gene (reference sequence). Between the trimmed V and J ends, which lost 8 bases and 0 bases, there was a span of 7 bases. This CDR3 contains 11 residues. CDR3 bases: TGCAGTTCCCTTTTGAACACTGAAGCTTTCTTT. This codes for CSSLLNTEAFF.

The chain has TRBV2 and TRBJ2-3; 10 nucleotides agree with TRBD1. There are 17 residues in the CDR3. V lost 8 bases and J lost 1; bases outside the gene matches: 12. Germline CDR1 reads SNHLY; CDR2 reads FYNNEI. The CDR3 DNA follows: TGTGCCAGCTCCGGGACAGGGGAGTCCGGCCGCACAGATACGCAGTATTTT. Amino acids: CASSGTGESGRTDTQYF.

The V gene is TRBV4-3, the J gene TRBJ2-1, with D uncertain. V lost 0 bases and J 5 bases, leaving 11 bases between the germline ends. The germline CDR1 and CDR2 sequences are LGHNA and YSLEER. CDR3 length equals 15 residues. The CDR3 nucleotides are TGCGCCAGCAGCCAAGAGTCCCAGGCAAACAATGAGCAGTTCTTC. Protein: CASSQESQANNEQFF.

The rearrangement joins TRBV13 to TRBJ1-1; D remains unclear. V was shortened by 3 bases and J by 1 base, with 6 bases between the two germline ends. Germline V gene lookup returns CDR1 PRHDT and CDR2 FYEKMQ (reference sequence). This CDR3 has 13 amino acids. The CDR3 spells CASSFGENTEAFF. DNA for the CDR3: TGTGCCAGCAGCTTCGGGGAGAACACTGAAGCTTTCTTT.

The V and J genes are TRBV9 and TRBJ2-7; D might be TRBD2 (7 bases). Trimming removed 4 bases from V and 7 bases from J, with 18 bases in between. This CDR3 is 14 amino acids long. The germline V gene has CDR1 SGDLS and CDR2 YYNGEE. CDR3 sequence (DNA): TGTGCCAGCAGCTTAGGGGGGGATTTGGGAGAGCAGTACTTC. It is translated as CASSLGGDLGEQYF.

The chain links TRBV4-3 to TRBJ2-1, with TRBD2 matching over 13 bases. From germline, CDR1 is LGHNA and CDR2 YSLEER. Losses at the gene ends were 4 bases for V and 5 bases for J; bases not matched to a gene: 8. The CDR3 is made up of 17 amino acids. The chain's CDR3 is CASSPGLAGAPNNEQFF. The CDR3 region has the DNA TGCGCCAGCAGCCCTGGACTAGCGGGAGCCCCCAACAATGAGCAGTTCTTC.

The chain's CDR3 is CASSVLGTGVEQYF. CDR3 bases: TGTGCCAGCAGTGTCCTGGGGACAGGGGTCGAGCAGTACTTC. The chain has TRBV2 and TRBJ2-7; 10 nucleotides align to TRBD1. J gave up 6 bases and V 4 bases, and 6 bases lay outside the gene matches. This CDR3 is built from 14 residues. Germline V gene lookup returns CDR1 SNHLY and CDR2 FYNNEI.

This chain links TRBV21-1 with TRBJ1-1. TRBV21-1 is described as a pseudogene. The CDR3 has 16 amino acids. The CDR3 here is CASNDPGGVMNTEAFF. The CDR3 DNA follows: TGTGCCAGCAACGACCCGGGGGGGGTTATGAACACTGAAGCTTTCTTT.